This entry is about one T cell receptor (beta chain). The sample is drawn from a study of cytomegalovirus exposure and HLA in healthy donors. Use of 60 Vbeta and 13 Jbeta primers characterized the PCR. The table came from immunoSEQ multiplex PCR; TCRdb's copy has only in-frame clones and leaves some out. The table lists 200,000 to 250,000 clones, approximately 78% of them singletons. The CDR3 contains 13 residues. CDR1 and CDR2 from the germline V gene are MNHEY and SMNVEV (reference sequence). V lost 4 bases and J lost 5, with 11 bases in between. The TCR comes from a male donor in good health and CMV-seronegative. The sequenced sample was PBMCs. This chain connects TRBV27 to TRBJ1-1; no firm D call. CDR3: CASSWEGGTEAFF. CDR3 DNA: TGTGCCAGCAGTTGGGAGGGAGGGACTGAAGCTTTCTTT.